Listed below are T cell receptor beta chains from one sample, sequenced in a study of blood T cell repertoires in COVID-19. Profiled with immunoSEQ multiplex PCR; TCRdb holds only in-frame clones, not every one. The table includes about 250,000 clones, around 84% detected once. The sample consisted of peripheral blood. These receptors were taken from a woman aged 40 to 50 who had recovered from COVID-19. Both conserved end residues are part of each CDR3. A D gene is named only where the DNA matches it firmly. Clone size is stated in some rows and not others, as once, few, many or a class when expanded.

abundance	v_gene	d_gene	j_gene	CDR3aa	CDR3nt
NA	TRBV27	NA	TRBJ1-5	CASSLSSNQPQHF	TGTGCCAGCAGTTTAAGCAGCAATCAGCCCCAGCATTTT
medium-sized	TRBV24-1	TRBD2	TRBJ2-3	CATSGLAGGPDTQYF	TGTGCCACCAGTGGACTAGCGGGGGGGCCAGATACGCAGTATTTT
NA	TRBV7-2	TRBD2	TRBJ2-7	CASSSSGGGYEQYF	TGTGCCAGCAGCTCGTCTGGCGGGGGTTACGAGCAGTACTTC
NA	TRBV21-1	NA	TRBJ2-7	CASQRPSRDRAYEQYF	TGTGCCAGCCAAAGACCGTCGAGAGACAGGGCCTACGAGCAGTACTTC
NA	TRBV6-5	NA	TRBJ1-5	CASSQGYSNQPQHF	TGTGCCAGCAGCCAGGGCTATAGCAATCAGCCCCAGCATTTT
NA	TRBV15	NA	TRBJ1-4	CATSGGSLDNYNEKLFF	TGTGCCACCAGCGGGGGGAGTTTAGACAATTATAATGAAAAACTGTTTTTT
few	TRBV6-5	NA	TRBJ1-1	CASPEGVEAFF	TGTGCCAGCCCCGAAGGGGTTGAAGCTTTCTTT
NA	TRBV27	TRBD2	TRBJ2-7	CASSSSSGGPNEQYF	TGTGCCAGCAGTTCATCTAGCGGGGGACCTAACGAGCAGTACTTC
NA	TRBV2	NA	TRBJ2-1	CASSESVEQFF	TGTGCCAGCAGCGAGTCCGTGGAGCAGTTCTTC
NA	TRBV4-2	TRBD1	TRBJ2-3	CASSARQGQGDTQYF	TGTGCCAGCAGCGCTAGACAGGGTCAAGGAGATACGCAGTATTTT